This T cell receptor beta chain was sequenced during a study of cytomegalovirus exposure and HLA in healthy donors. General study findings and limits: In an earlier analysis, most TCR beta V segments were productive about 90% or about 30% of the time.

The PCR was carried out with 60 Vbeta primers and 13 Jbeta primers. Sequencing used immunoSEQ multiplex PCR; TCRdb keeps in-frame clones, though not all of them. The sample carries 110,000 to 150,000 clones, around 81% recorded once. The V gene lost 3 bases and the J gene lost 3 bases, with 12 bases spanning the gap. CDR3 length: 14 residues. Germline values: CDR1 LNHNV, CDR2 YYDKDF (reference sequence). Concerning this clone: The antigen is unknown.

The study sampled nominally healthy donors, though unrecorded immune exposures were likely. The chain combines TRBV15 with TRBJ2-7, with D maybe TRBD2 (6 bases). The clonotype originates from a male donor in good health and CMV-seronegative. The sample taken for sequencing was PBMCs. CDR3 DNA sequence: TGTGCCACCAGCAGGGGGGGTGCGAACTACGAGCAGTACTTC. This encodes CATSRGGANYEQYF.